This record concerns one TCR beta chain sequence. The target antigen is unknown. V was pared by 0 bases and J by 6 bases, with 21 bases between. Germline loops: CDR1 LGHNA, CDR2 YNFKEQ. CDR3 length: 18 amino acids. Single viable CD3+CD4+CD8-CD45RO+ cells were sorted as the memory CD4+ T cells. The data originate from a study of memory CD4+ T cells and cytomegalovirus serostatus. Using immunoSEQ multiplex PCR, the repertoire was profiled, and TCRdb retains in-frame clones only, with some absent. Among approximately 51,000 clones listed, approximately 74% were seen once. General study results and limits: CMV serostatus prediction reached median AUC roughly 0.95, or 0.91 with US-trained model.

Sequenced: memory CD4+ T cells from blood. The genes are TRBV4-2 and TRBJ1-5; D is perhaps TRBD1 (5 bases). The receptor was isolated from an adult in good health and CMV-seropositive. The CDR3 loop reads CASSQDPGGVLGGQPQHF. The CDR3, as DNA: TGTGCCAGCAGCCAAGATCCCGGGGGGGTTCTAGGTGGTCAGCCCCAGCATTTT.